A selection of T cell receptor beta chains follows, all from one sample in a study of OX40 agonist ivuxolimab in advanced cancers. Method: immunoSEQ multiplex PCR; TCRdb's copy keeps in-frame clones and lacks some. Among about 80,000 clones listed, roughly 85% were seen once. This material consisted of CD4+ or CD8+ T cells sorted from blood, taken in a trial of the OX40 agonist ivuxolimab. These receptors all stem from an adult with an advanced solid tumor such as melanoma, head and neck, liver or kidney cancer. The CDR3 runs from the conserved cysteine through the conserved F or W. The order of the fields is clone size, D gene, V gene, J gene, CDR3 protein, CDR3 DNA. A D gene is named only where the DNA matches it firmly. Size is stated for part of the rows, as once, few or many counts, or as a class when the clone is expanded.

.	TRBD1	TRBV9	TRBJ1-1	CASSSRTGVNTEAFF	TGTGCCAGCAGCTCCCGGACAGGGGTGAACACTGAAGCTTTCTTT
.	.	TRBV7-9	TRBJ2-2	CASSTDRELFF	TGTGCCAGCAGCACGGACCGGGAGCTGTTTTTT
.	TRBD1	TRBV28	TRBJ1-2	CASRFRGSNYGYTF	TGTGCCAGCAGATTCAGGGGGTCTAACTATGGCTACACCTTC
.	.	TRBV6-4	TRBJ1-1	CASSDVAGRGNTEAFF	TGTGCCAGCAGTGACGTGGCAGGGAGGGGGAACACTGAAGCTTTCTTT
once	.	TRBV5-1	TRBJ2-7	CASSSWGSYEQYF	TGCGCCAGCAGCTCGTGGGGATCCTACGAGCAGTACTTC
.	.	TRBV28	TRBJ1-5	CASSLRGFGNQPQHF	TGTGCCAGTTCCCTGCGAGGGTTTGGCAATCAGCCCCAGCATTTT
once	TRBD2	TRBV7-9	TRBJ2-3	CASTNIAGRGGHTQYF	TGTGCCAGCACCAATATCGCCGGGAGGGGGGGCCATACGCAGTATTTT
.	TRBD1	TRBV5-4	TRBJ2-1	CASSWDRHNEQFF	TGTGCCAGCAGCTGGGACAGACACAATGAGCAGTTCTTC
once	.	TRBV19	TRBJ2-3	CASTPLVGARDTQYF	TGTGCCAGTACCCCCCTAGTAGGGGCCAGAGATACGCAGTATTTT
.	TRBD1	TRBV5-1	TRBJ2-5	CASSLTGGETQYF	TGCGCCAGCAGCTTAACAGGGGGAGAGACCCAGTACTTC
few	.	TRBV7-9	TRBJ1-3	CASSLAAGQPGNTIYF	TGTGCCAGCAGCTTAGCCGCCGGTCAGCCTGGAAACACCATATATTTT
once	.	TRBV5-1	TRBJ2-4	CASSLGFRAKNIQYF	TGCGCCAGCAGCTTGGGGTTCAGAGCCAAAAACATTCAGTACTTC
.	.	TRBV11-2	TRBJ2-1	CASSLSHGGYNEQFF	TGTGCCAGCAGCTTAAGTCATGGGGGCTACAATGAGCAGTTCTTC
.	TRBD1	TRBV6-6	TRBJ1-4	CASSEPGQNNEKLFF	TGTGCCAGCAGTGAGCCGGGACAGAATAATGAAAAACTGTTTTTT
few	.	TRBV2	TRBJ2-1	CASTPYNEQFF	TGTGCCAGCACCCCCTACAATGAGCAGTTCTTC
.	TRBD1	TRBV19	TRBJ1-2	CASTRPGQNNYGYTF	TGTGCCAGTACTCGACCGGGACAGAATAACTATGGCTACACCTTC
.	.	TRBV5-6	TRBJ1-2	CASRGGLLGYGYTF	TGTGCCAGCAGGGGGGGCCTCCTGGGCTATGGCTACACCTTC
.	TRBD2	TRBV9	TRBJ2-2	CASSLAGGPSTGELFF	TGTGCCAGCAGCCTAGCGGGGGGGCCAAGCACCGGGGAGCTGTTTTTT
.	.	TRBV19	TRBJ1-5	CASNYGGRVGQPQHF	TGTGCCAGTAATTATGGGGGGCGCGTTGGGCAGCCCCAGCATTTT
.	.	TRBV5-3	TRBJ2-5	CASSLDWGVQETQYF	TGTGCCAGCAGCTTGGATTGGGGAGTCCAAGAGACCCAGTACTTC
once	.	TRBV28	TRBJ1-5	CAGQEGGFQPQHF	TGTGCCGGGCAGGAGGGGGGGTTTCAGCCCCAGCATTTT
.	.	TRBV6-1	TRBJ1-5	CASSEATRRPQHF	TGTGCCAGCAGTGAAGCCACGCGCCGGCCCCAGCATTTT
.	.	TRBV6-1	TRBJ1-1	CASSEHLNTEAFF	TGTGCCAGCAGTGAACACCTCAACACTGAAGCTTTCTTT
.	TRBD1	TRBV5-1	TRBJ1-2	CASSLEGQGDGYTF	TGCGCCAGCAGCTTGGAAGGACAGGGAGATGGCTACACCTTC
.	TRBD1	TRBV6-1	TRBJ2-1	CASRPDRTHNEQFF	TGTGCCAGCAGGCCGGACAGGACACACAATGAGCAGTTCTTC
.	TRBD2	TRBV18	TRBJ2-5	CASSPSGGGALGETQYF	TGTGCCAGCTCACCAAGCGGCGGGGGGGCCCTCGGAGAGACCCAGTACTTC
once	.	TRBV6-5	TRBJ2-1	CASSSLTRDEQFF	TGTGCCAGCAGTTCCCTTACACGAGACGAGCAGTTCTTC
.	.	TRBV7-6	TRBJ2-7	CASSFGQHSYEQYF	TGTGCCAGCAGCTTCGGACAGCACTCCTACGAGCAGTACTTC
.	.	TRBV15	TRBJ1-5	CATNLGGQGLNQPQHF	TGTGCCACCAACCTTGGGGGGCAGGGTCTCAATCAGCCCCAGCATTTT
once	.	TRBV4-3	TRBJ1-2	CASSQDWGVGGASVYTF	TGCGCCAGCAGCCAAGATTGGGGCGTCGGGGGCGCCTCTGTCTACACCTTC
.	.	TRBV10-3	TRBJ2-2	CAISRSRGPNTGELFF	TGTGCCATCAGTAGATCACGCGGACCCAACACCGGGGAGCTGTTTTTT
few	.	TRBV20-1	TRBJ1-2	CSGGVNYGYTF	TGCAGTGGTGGGGTGAACTATGGCTACACCTTC
.	.	TRBV5-1	TRBJ1-1	CASSLPFGRTDTEAFF	TGCGCCAGCAGCTTGCCCTTCGGCAGGACGGACACTGAAGCTTTCTTT
.	.	TRBV6-1	TRBJ1-1	CASSSETGTEAFF	TGTGCCAGCAGTTCGGAGACGGGGACTGAAGCTTTCTTT
.	.	TRBV7-3	TRBJ1-5	CASSSGTSNQPQHF	TGTGCCAGCAGCTCCGGGACATCCAATCAGCCCCAGCATTTT
.	TRBD2	TRBV7-9	TRBJ2-1	CASSPGGDFYNEQFF	TGTGCCAGCAGCCCGGGGGGGGACTTTTACAATGAGCAGTTCTTC
.	TRBD1	TRBV15	TRBJ2-5	CATSRLGQTQETQYF	TGTGCCACCAGCAGACTGGGACAGACCCAAGAGACCCAGTACTTC
.	.	TRBV23-1	TRBJ2-7	CASSLHVGGEDEQYF	TGCGCCAGCAGTCTCCACGTGGGGGGCGAGGACGAGCAGTACTTC
.	TRBD2	TRBV5-4	TRBJ2-3	CATQLAGGYTQYF	TGTGCCACCCAACTAGCGGGGGGATATACGCAGTATTTT
few	TRBD1	TRBV4-1	TRBJ1-1	CASSQAHRGRTEAFF	TGCGCCAGCAGCCAAGCCCACAGGGGACGCACTGAAGCTTTCTTT
few	.	TRBV6-6	TRBJ1-1	CASRPSQATEAFF	TGTGCCAGCAGGCCCTCACAGGCTACTGAAGCTTTCTTT
.	.	TRBV28	TRBJ2-7	CASSLQGPRYEQYF	TGTGCCAGCAGTCTCCAGGGTCCTAGGTACGAGCAGTACTTC
.	TRBD1	TRBV18	TRBJ1-3	CASSPGQGAGNTIYF	TGTGCCAGCTCGCCGGGACAGGGGGCCGGAAACACCATATATTTT
once	.	TRBV4-1	TRBJ1-1	CASSQEPGRTAFF	TGCGCCAGCAGCCAAGAACCAGGGCGGACGGCTTTCTTT
.	.	TRBV7-2	TRBJ2-1	CASSSGLRIYNEQFF	TGTGCCAGCAGCTCCGGCCTCAGGATCTACAATGAGCAGTTCTTC
.	TRBD1	TRBV5-1	TRBJ1-2	CASSMGQSYGYTF	TGCGCCAGCAGCATGGGACAGAGCTATGGCTACACCTTC
.	.	TRBV30	TRBJ1-1	CACLITNTEAFF	TGTGCCTGCCTAATTACTAACACTGAAGCTTTCTTT
.	.	TRBV11-2	TRBJ2-7	CASSLEARATYEQYF	TGTGCCAGCAGCTTAGAGGCCAGGGCTACCTACGAGCAGTACTTC
.	.	TRBV5-1	TRBJ2-3	CASSLEATTDTQYF	TGCGCCAGCAGCTTGGAGGCTACCACAGATACGCAGTATTTT
.	TRBD1	TRBV28	TRBJ2-7	CASNTGGYEQYF	TGTGCCAGCAACACAGGGGGCTACGAGCAGTACTTC
.	.	TRBV6-1	TRBJ2-2	CASSLRRYNTGELFF	TGTGCCAGCAGTCTTCGACGGTACAACACCGGGGAGCTGTTTTTT
.	TRBD1	TRBV15	TRBJ1-4	CATSSDRQGRGEKLFF	TGTGCCACCAGCAGTGACAGACAGGGCCGGGGGGAAAAACTGTTTTTT
.	.	TRBV19	TRBJ1-5	CASSIEGPGSLDQPQHF	TGTGCCAGTAGTATAGAGGGTCCGGGATCGTTGGATCAGCCCCAGCATTTT
.	.	TRBV14	TRBJ2-7	CASSVAHGPSYEQYF	TGTGCCAGCAGCGTCGCCCATGGACCTTCCTACGAGCAGTACTTC